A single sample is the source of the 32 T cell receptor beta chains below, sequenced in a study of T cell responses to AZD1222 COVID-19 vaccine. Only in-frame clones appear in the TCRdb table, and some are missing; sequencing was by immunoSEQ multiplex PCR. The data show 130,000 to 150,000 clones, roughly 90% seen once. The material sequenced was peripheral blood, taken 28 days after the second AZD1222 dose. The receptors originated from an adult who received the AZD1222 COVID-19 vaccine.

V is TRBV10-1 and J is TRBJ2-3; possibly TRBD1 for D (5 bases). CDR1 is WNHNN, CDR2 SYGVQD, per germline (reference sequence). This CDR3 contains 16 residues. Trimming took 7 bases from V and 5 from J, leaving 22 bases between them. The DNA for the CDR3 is TGCGCCAGCAAACATATTGGACATCTCGAGGAAGATACGCAGTATTTT. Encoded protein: CASKHIGHLEEDTQYF.

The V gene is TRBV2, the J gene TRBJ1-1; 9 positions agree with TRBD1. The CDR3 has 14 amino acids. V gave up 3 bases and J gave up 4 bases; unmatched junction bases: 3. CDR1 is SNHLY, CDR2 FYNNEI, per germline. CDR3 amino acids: CASSDDRGTTEAFF. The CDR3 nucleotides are TGTGCCAGCAGTGACGACAGGGGGACCACTGAAGCTTTCTTT.

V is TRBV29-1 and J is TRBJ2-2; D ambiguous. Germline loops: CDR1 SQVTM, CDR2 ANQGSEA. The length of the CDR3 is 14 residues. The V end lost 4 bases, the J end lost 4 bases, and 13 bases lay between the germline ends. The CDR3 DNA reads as TGCAGCGTTGCCAATAGGGTAGGCACCGGGGAGCTGTTTTTT. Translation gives CSVANRVGTGELFF.

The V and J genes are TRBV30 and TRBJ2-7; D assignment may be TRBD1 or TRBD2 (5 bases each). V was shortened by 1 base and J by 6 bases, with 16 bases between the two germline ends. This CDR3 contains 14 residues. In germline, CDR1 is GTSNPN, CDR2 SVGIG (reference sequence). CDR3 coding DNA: TGTGCCTGGAGTGCGGGGACCCTATGGAGCGAGCAGTACTTC. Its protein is CAWSAGTLWSEQYF.

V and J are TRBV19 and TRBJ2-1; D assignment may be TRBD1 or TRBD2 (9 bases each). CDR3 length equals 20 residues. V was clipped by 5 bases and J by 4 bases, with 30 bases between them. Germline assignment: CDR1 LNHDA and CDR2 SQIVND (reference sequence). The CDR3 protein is CASSLQGALDNSGSYNEQFF. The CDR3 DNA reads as TGTGCCAGTAGTTTACAGGGGGCGCTTGATAATAGCGGGAGTTACAATGAGCAGTTCTTC.

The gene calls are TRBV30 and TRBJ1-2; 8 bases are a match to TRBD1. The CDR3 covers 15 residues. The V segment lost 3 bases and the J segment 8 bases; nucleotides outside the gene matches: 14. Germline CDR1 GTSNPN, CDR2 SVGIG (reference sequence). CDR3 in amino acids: CAWRGIGQGSKGYTF. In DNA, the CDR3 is TGTGCCTGGAGGGGAATAGGACAGGGTTCCAAGGGCTACACCTTC. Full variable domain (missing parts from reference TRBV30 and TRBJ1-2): SQTIHQWPATLVQPVGSPLSLECTVEGTSNPNLYWYRQAAGRGLQLLFYSVGIGQISSEVPQNLSASRPQDRQFILSSKKLLLSDSGFYLCAWRGIGQGSKGYTFGSGTRLTVV.

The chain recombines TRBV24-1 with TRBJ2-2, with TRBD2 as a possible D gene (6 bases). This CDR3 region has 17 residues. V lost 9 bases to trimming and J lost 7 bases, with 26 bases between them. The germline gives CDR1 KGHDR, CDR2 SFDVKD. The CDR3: CATQTGTGSLVGGELFF. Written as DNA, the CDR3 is TGTGCCACCCAGACCGGGACTGGGAGTCTTGTGGGCGGGGAGCTGTTTTTT.

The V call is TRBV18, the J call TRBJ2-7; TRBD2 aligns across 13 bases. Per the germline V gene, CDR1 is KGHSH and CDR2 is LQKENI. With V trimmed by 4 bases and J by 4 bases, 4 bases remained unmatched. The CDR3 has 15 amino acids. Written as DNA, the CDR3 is TGTGCCAGCTCACGACTAGCGGGAGGCTTATACGAGCAGTACTTC. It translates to CASSRLAGGLYEQYF.

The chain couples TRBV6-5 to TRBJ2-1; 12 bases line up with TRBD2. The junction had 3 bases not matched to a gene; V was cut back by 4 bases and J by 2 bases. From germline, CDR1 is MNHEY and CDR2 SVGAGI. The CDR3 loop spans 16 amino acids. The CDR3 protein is CASSSGLAGTYNEQFF. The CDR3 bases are TGTGCCAGCAGTTCAGGACTAGCGGGAACCTACAATGAGCAGTTCTTC.

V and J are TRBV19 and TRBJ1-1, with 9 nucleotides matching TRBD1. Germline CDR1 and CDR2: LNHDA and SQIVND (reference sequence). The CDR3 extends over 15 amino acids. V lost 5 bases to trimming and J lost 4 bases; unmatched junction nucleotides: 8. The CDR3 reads CASSASVTGGTEAFF. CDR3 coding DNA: TGTGCCAGTAGTGCTTCTGTGACAGGGGGCACTGAAGCTTTCTTT.

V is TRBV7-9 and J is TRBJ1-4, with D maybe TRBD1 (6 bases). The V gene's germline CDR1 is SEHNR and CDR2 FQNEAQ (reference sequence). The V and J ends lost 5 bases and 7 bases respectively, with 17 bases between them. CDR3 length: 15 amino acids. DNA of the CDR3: TGTGCCAGCAGCCCTGTGGGCCAAGGGGGTGAAAAACTGTTTTTT. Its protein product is CASSPVGQGGEKLFF.

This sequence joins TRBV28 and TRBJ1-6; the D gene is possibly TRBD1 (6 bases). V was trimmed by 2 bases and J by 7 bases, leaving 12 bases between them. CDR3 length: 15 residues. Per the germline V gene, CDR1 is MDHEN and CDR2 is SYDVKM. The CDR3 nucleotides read TGTGCCAGCAGTTTAGGACAGCGGGTAAATTCACCCCTCCACTTT. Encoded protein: CASSLGQRVNSPLHF.

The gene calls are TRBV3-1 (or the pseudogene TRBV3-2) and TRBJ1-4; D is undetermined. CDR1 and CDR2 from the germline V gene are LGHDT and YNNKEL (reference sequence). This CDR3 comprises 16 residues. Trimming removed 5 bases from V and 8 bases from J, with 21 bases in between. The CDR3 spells CASSSSGSGGREKLFF. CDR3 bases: TGTGCCAGCAGCTCATCCGGGTCGGGCGGTAGAGAAAAACTGTTTTTT.

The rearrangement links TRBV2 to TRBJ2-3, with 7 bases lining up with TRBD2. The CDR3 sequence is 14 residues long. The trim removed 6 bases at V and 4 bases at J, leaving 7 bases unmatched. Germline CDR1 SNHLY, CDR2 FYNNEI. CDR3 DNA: TGTGCCAGCAGGCAGGGCGGGGGTGCAGATACGCAGTATTTT. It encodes CASRQGGGADTQYF.

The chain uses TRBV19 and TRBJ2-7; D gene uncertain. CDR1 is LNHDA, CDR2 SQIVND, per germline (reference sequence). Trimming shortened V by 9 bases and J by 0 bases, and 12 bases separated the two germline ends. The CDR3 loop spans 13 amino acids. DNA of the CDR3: TGTGCCAGCGCCCGACAAGACTCCTACGAGCAGTACTTC. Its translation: CASARQDSYEQYF.

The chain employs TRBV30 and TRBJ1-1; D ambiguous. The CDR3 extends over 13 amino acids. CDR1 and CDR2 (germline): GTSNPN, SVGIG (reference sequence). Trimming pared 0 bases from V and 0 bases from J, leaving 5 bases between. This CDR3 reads CAWSVLMNTEAFF. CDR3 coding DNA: TGTGCCTGGAGTGTACTCATGAACACTGAAGCTTTCTTT.

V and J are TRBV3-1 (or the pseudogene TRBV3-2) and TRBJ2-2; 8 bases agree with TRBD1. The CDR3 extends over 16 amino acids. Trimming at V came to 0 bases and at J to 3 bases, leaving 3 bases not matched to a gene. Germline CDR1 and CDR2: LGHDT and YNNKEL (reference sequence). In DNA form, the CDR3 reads TGTGCCAGCAGCCAAGAGGGACAGGACTACACCGGGGAGCTGTTTTTT. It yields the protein CASSQEGQDYTGELFF.

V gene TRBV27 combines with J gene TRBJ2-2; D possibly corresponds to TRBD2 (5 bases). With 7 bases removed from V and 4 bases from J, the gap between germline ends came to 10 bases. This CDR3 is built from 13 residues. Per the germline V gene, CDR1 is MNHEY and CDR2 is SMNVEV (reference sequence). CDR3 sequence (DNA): TGTGCCAGCACCCATGCGGGCACCGGGGAGCTGTTTTTT. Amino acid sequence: CASTHAGTGELFF.

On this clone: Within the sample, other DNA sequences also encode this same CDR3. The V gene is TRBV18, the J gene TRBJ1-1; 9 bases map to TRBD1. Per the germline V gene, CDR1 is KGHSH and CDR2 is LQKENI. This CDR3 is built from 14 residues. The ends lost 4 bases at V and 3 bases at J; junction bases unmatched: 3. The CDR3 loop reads CASSLRQGDTEAFF. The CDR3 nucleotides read TGTGCCAGCTCACTTAGACAGGGGGACACTGAAGCTTTCTTT.

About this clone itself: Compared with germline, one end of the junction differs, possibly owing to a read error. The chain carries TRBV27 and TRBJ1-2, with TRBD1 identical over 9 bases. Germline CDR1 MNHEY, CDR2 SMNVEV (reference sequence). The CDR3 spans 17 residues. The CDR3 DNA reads TGTGCCAGCAGTCTATCTAGTCTAGGGGACAGGGAGTATGGCTACACCTTC. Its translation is CASSLSSLGDREYGYTF.

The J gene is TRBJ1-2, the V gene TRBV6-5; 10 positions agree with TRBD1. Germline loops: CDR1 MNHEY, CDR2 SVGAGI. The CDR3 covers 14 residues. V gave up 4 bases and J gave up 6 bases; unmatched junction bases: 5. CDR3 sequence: CASSFTGQGDGYTF. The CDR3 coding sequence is TGTGCCAGCAGTTTCACCGGACAGGGGGATGGCTACACCTTC.

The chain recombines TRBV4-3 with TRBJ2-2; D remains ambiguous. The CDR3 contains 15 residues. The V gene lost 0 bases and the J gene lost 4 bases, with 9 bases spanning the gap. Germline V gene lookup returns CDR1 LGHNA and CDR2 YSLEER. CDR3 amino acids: CASSQEYQGTGELFF. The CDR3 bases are TGCGCCAGCAGCCAAGAATATCAAGGCACCGGGGAGCTGTTTTTT.

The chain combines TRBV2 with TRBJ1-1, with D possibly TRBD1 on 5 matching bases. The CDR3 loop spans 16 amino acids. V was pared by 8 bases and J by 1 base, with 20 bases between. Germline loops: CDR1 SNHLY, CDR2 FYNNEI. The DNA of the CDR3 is TGTGCCAGCCAAACTGGGGGAACTCTAGGGAACACTGAAGCTTTCTTT. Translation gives CASQTGGTLGNTEAFF.

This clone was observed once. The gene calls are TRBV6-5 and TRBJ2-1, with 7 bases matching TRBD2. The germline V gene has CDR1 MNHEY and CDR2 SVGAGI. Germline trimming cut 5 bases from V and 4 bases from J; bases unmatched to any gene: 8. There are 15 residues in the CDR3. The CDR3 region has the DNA TGTGCCAGCAGTATTCTAGCGGCTCATTACAATGAGCAGTTCTTC. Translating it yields CASSILAAHYNEQFF.

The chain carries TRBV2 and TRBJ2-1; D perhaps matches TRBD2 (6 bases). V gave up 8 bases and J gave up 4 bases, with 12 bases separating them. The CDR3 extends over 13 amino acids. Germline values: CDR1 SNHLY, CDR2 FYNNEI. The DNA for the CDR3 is TGTGCCAGCTTAATAGCGGAGTACAATGAGCAGTTCTTC. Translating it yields CASLIAEYNEQFF.

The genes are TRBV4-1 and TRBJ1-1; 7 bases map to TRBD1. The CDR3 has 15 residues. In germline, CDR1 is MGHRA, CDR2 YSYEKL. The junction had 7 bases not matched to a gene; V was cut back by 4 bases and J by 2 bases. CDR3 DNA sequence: TGCGCCAGCAGCCCGTTGGGACAGTCTAACACTGAAGCTTTCTTT. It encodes CASSPLGQSNTEAFF.

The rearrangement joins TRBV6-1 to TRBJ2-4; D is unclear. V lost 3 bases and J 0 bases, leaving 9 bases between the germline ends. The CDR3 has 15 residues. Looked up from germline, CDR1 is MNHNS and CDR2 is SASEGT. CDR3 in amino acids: CASSDEVLAKNIQYF. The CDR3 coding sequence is TGTGCCAGCAGTGACGAGGTCTTAGCCAAAAACATTCAGTACTTC.

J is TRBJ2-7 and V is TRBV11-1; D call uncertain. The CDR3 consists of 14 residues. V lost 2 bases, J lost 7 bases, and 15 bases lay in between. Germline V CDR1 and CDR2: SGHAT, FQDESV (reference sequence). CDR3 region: CASSLQATPWEQYF. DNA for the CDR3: TGTGCCAGCAGCTTACAAGCGACCCCTTGGGAGCAGTACTTC.

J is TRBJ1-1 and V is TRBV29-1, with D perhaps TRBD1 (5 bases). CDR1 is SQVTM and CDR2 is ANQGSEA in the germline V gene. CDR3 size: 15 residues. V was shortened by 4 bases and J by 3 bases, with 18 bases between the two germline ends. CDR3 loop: CSVGGGAGTYTEAFF. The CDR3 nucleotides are TGCAGCGTTGGAGGCGGGGCAGGCACGTACACTGAAGCTTTCTTT.

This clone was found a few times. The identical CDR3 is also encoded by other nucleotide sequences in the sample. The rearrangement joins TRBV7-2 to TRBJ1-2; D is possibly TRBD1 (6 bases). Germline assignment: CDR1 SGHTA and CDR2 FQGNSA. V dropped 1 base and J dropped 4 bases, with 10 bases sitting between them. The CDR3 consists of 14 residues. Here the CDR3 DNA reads TGTGCCAGCAGCTTAGGCCAGGGGACCTATGGCTACACCTTC. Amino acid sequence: CASSLGQGTYGYTF.

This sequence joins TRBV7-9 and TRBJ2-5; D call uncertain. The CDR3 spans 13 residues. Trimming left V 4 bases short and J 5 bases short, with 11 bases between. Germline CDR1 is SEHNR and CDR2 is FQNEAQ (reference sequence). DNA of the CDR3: TGTGCCAGCAGCTCAAACCCACGGGAGACCCAGTACTTC. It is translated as CASSSNPRETQYF.

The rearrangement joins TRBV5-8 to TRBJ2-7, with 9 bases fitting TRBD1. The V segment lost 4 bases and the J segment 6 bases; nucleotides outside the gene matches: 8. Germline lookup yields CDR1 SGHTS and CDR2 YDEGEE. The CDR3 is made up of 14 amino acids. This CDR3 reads CASSNRGLYGEQYF. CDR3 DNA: TGTGCCAGCAGCAACAGGGGGCTCTATGGCGAGCAGTACTTC.